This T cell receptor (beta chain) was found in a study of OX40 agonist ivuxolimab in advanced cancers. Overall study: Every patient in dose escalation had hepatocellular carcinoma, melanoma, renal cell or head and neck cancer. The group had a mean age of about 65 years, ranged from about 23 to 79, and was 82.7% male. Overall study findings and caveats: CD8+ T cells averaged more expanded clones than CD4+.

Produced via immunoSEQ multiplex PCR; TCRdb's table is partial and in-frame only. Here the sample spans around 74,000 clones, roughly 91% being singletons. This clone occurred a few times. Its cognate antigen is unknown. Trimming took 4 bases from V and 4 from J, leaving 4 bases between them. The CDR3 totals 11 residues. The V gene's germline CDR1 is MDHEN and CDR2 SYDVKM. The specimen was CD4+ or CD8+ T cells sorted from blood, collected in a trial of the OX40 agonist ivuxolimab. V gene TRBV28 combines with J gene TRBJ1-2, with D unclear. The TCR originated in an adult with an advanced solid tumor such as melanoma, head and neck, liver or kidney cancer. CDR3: CASSSSYGYTF. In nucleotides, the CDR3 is TGTGCCAGCAGTTCCTCCTATGGCTACACCTTC.